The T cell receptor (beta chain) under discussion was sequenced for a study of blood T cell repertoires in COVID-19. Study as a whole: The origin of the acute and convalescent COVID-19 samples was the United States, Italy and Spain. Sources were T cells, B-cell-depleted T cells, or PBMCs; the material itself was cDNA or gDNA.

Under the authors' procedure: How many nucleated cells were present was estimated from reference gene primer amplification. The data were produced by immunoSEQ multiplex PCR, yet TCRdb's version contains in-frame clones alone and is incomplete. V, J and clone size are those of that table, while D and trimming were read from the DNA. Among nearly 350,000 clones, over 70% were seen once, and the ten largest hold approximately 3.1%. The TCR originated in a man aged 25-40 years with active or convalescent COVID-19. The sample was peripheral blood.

This CDR3 is CASSDTGSGNSPLHF. CDR3 coding DNA: TGTGCCAGCAGTGATACAGGCTCTGGGAATTCACCCCTCCACTTT. V gene TRBV6-2 or TRBV6-3 combines with J gene TRBJ1-6; weak D call: TRBD1 (5 bases). This CDR3 spans 15 amino acids. Germline CDR1 is MNHEY and CDR2 is SVGEGT. V dropped 5 bases and J dropped 7 bases, with 15 bases sitting between them.